Below, 2 T cell receptor beta chains from the same sample are listed, as sequenced in a study of cytomegalovirus exposure and HLA in healthy donors. The PCR had 60 Vbeta and 13 Jbeta primers. Libraries were prepared by immunoSEQ multiplex PCR; TCRdb keeps only in-frame clonotypes and omits some of them. The sample gives 100,000 to 150,000 clones, roughly 78% of which show up once; 2.5% to 3.5% is in the top ten. Specimen: PBMCs. All receptors come from a male donor in good health and CMV-seronegative.

This chain connects TRBV6-1 to TRBJ1-3; no reliable D call. CDR1 and CDR2 (germline): MNHNS, SASEGT. Trimming stripped 2 bases from V and 0 bases from J, with 8 bases between. This CDR3 is 15 amino acids long. The CDR3 sequence is CASSESEFSGNTIYF. CDR3 DNA sequence: TGTGCCAGCAGTGAAAGTGAGTTCTCTGGAAACACCATATATTTT.

V and J are TRBV5-5 and TRBJ1-5; the match to TRBD1 covers 7 bases. CDR1 is SGHKS, CDR2 YYEKEE, per germline (reference sequence). J gave up 4 bases and V 4 bases, and 5 bases lay outside the gene matches. There are 14 residues in the CDR3. CDR3 in amino acids: CASSKDRANQPQHF. The DNA for the CDR3 is TGTGCCAGCAGCAAAGACAGGGCAAATCAGCCCCAGCATTTT.